One and the same sample provided the 25 T cell receptor beta chains below, sequenced in a study of cytomegalovirus exposure and HLA in healthy donors (dated by TCRdb to about 2017). Library preparation was by the immunoSEQ multiplex PCR assay. The multiplex PCR relied on a mix of 60 forward primers for TCR Vbeta segments and 13 reverse primers for TCR Jbeta segments. This is the immuneACCESS table as TCRdb keeps it, with only in-frame sequences that have V and J called. A part of the clones is gone; compared with another copy, unresolved V genes explain less than half, and the rest is unexplained. The sample table contains roughly 120,000 clones; only one count was recorded for around four fifths of them. The ten largest clones represent about 4% of the sample. The sample was PBMCs. Receptors were obtained from a woman in her thirties or forties in good health and CMV-seronegative.

Comments on this clone: Relative to the germline gene, one junction end is altered; a read error may explain this. The chain uses TRBV7-2 and TRBJ2-1; 11 bases are shared with TRBD2. This CDR3 is built from 14 residues. The germline CDR1 and CDR2 sequences are SGHTA and FQGNSA. The CDR3 DNA sequence: TGTGCCAGCAGCTCGACTAGCGGGATTGATGAGCGGTTCTTC. Protein sequence: CASSSTSGIDERFF.

The gene calls are TRBV19 and TRBJ2-5; 7 bases agree with TRBD2. This CDR3 region has 13 residues. Germline V gene sequence: CDR1 LNHDA, CDR2 SQIVND (reference sequence). J gave up 2 bases and V 7 bases, and 4 bases lay outside the gene matches. In DNA form, the CDR3 reads TGTGCCAGTAATCGGCGGGGGCAAGAGACCCAGTACTTC. Protein sequence: CASNRRGQETQYF.

V is TRBV6-1 and J is TRBJ2-3; TRBD2 matches 9 bases. The junction had 6 bases not matched to a gene; V was cut back by 6 bases and J by 2 bases. There are 15 residues in the CDR3. Germline CDR1 MNHNS, CDR2 SASEGT. CDR3 sequence: CASSYSGGSTDTQYF. CDR3 bases: TGTGCCAGCAGCTATAGCGGGGGCTCCACAGATACGCAGTATTTT.

This clone was counted between two and nine times. V and J are TRBV4-3 and TRBJ2-2; 8 bases are shared with TRBD2. This CDR3 has 16 amino acids. Germline V gene sequence: CDR1 LGHNA, CDR2 YSLEER. J lost 5 bases, V lost 4 bases, and 9 bases had no gene match. The CDR3 loop is CASSLTSGEGTGELFF. CDR3 DNA: TGCGCCAGCAGCCTCACTAGCGGAGAGGGTACCGGGGAGCTGTTTTTT.

This sequence joins TRBV7-3 and TRBJ2-5; 13 bases agree with TRBD2. The CDR3 covers 15 residues. Per the germline V gene, CDR1 is SGHTA and CDR2 is FQGTGA. Trimming removed 5 bases from V and 5 bases from J; junction bases left unmatched: 5. The CDR3 loop reads CASSPGLAGEETQYF. CDR3 nucleotide sequence: TGTGCCAGCAGCCCTGGACTAGCGGGAGAGGAGACCCAGTACTTC. The full variable domain, with the rest looked up from reference TRBV7-3 and TRBJ2-5, is GAGVSQTPSNKVTEKGKYVELRCDPISGHTALYWYRQSLGQGPEFLIYFQGTGAADDSGLPNDRFFAVRPEGSVSTLKIQRTERGDSAVYLCASSPGLAGEETQYFGPGTRLLVL.

The gene calls are TRBV4-2 and TRBJ2-1; D is unresolved. Trimming removed 1 base at V and 0 bases at J, with 13 bases between. Germline V CDR1 and CDR2: LGHNA, YNFKEQ. The CDR3 has 17 residues. The DNA for the CDR3 is TGTGCCAGCAGCCAAGCGCAACAAACCCCCTCCTACAATGAGCAGTTCTTC. As protein: CASSQAQQTPSYNEQFF.

This clone was counted between two and nine times. The genes are TRBV18 and TRBJ1-6; 7 bases are shared with TRBD1. Unmatched junction bases numbered 9, after V lost 6 bases and J lost 10 bases. There are 14 residues in the CDR3. Germline assignment: CDR1 KGHSH and CDR2 LQKENI. The CDR3 DNA reads as TGTGCCAGCTCGCCCGGGACAGTTGGCTCACCCCTCCACTTT. Amino acid sequence: CASSPGTVGSPLHF.

The V gene is TRBV7-9, the J gene TRBJ2-7, with D possibly matching TRBD1 (6 bases). The CDR3 consists of 14 residues. Germline V gives CDR1 SEHNR, CDR2 FQNEAQ (reference sequence). Trimming removed 2 bases from V and 5 bases from J, with 13 bases in between. CDR3 coding DNA: TGTGCCAGCAGCTTAAGTCCAGGGGTAGACGAGCAGTACTTC. Translated, it gives CASSLSPGVDEQYF. Drawing the rest from reference TRBV7-9 and TRBJ2-7, the complete variable domain is DTGVSQNPRHKITKRGQNVTFRCDPISEHNRLYWYRQTLGQGPEFLTYFQNEAQLEKSRLLSDRFSAERPKGSFSTLEIQRTEQGDSAMYLCASSLSPGVDEQYFGPGTRLTVT.

This clone has just one count. The chain joins TRBV10-1 to TRBJ2-7; tentative D call: TRBD2 (6 bases). The germline V gene has CDR1 WNHNN and CDR2 SYGVQD (reference sequence). V lost 9 bases and J lost 6, with 9 bases in between. The CDR3 runs 10 residues. The CDR3 coding sequence is TGCGCCAGGGGGGGTGGCGAGCAGTACTTC. Translated: CARGGGEQYF.

The V and J genes are TRBV27 and TRBJ2-7, with TRBD2 matching 10 bases. Germline V CDR1 and CDR2: MNHEY, SMNVEV (reference sequence). The CDR3 has 12 amino acids. V was clipped by 4 bases and J by 8 bases; unmatched bases: 2. The CDR3 nucleotides are TGTGCCAGCAGTTCGACTAGCGGGCAGCAGTACTTC. Amino acids: CASSSTSGQQYF.

The chain employs TRBV21-1 and TRBJ1-5; the D call TRBD1 from the table was never checked on the DNA. TRBV21-1 is a pseudogene locus. The CDR3 extends over 14 amino acids. Here the CDR3 DNA reads TGTGCCAAGACAGGAGGAAAGGTTTTTCAGCCCCAGCATTTT. This encodes CAKTGGKVFQPQHF.

The chain has TRBV6-1 and TRBJ2-6; D is undetermined. CDR3 size: 14 residues. V was clipped by 7 bases and J by 0 bases, with 7 bases between them. The germline gives CDR1 MNHNS, CDR2 SASEGT. CDR3 sequence: CASTRSSGANVLTF. The DNA for the CDR3 is TGTGCCAGCACAAGGAGCTCTGGGGCCAACGTCCTGACTTTC.

The V call is TRBV10-3, the J call TRBJ2-3; 8 nucleotides agree with TRBD2. Germline CDR1 reads ENHRY; CDR2 reads SYGVKD. The CDR3 length is 14 residues. V shed 10 bases, J shed 4 bases, and the junction held 10 bases outside the gene matches. CDR3 region: CATTDGGAADTQYF. Here the CDR3 DNA reads TGTGCCACCACCGACGGGGGGGCTGCAGATACGCAGTATTTT.

This chain uses TRBV30 with TRBJ1-5; 7 nucleotides agree with TRBD1. This CDR3 comprises 14 residues. V dropped 2 bases and J dropped 2; count of bases not matched to a gene: 3. Germline V CDR1 and CDR2: GTSNPN, SVGIG (reference sequence). The CDR3 bases are TGTGCCTGGAGTTCTACAGGGGGCAATCAGCCCCAGCATTTT. Amino acids: CAWSSTGGNQPQHF.

The V and J genes are TRBV6-1 and TRBJ2-7; unclear D gene. The CDR3 covers 11 residues. Deletions cut 6 bases from V and 3 bases from J, with 6 bases between. CDR1 is MNHNS, CDR2 SASEGT, per germline. The CDR3 is CASREYYEQYF. As DNA, the CDR3 is TGTGCCAGCAGAGAGTACTACGAGCAGTACTTC.

The chain joins TRBV30 to TRBJ1-6; 10 bases are a match to TRBD1. From germline, CDR1 is GTSNPN and CDR2 SVGIG (reference sequence). Losses at the gene ends were 4 bases for V and 10 bases for J; bases not matched to a gene: 10. The CDR3 sequence is 15 residues long. CDR3 nucleotides: TGTGCCTGGAAGGGGGTGGTGACAGGGGGCTCACCCCTCCACTTT. This sequence encodes CAWKGVVTGGSPLHF. Full variable domain (rest looked up from reference TRBV30 and TRBJ1-6): SQTIHQWPATLVQPVGSPLSLECTVEGTSNPNLYWYRQAAGRGLQLLFYSVGIGQISSEVPQNLSASRPQDRQFILSSKKLLLSDSGFYLCAWKGVVTGGSPLHFGNGTRLTVT.

This sequence joins TRBV6-5 and TRBJ2-5; maybe TRBD2 (5 bases). The CDR3 runs to 13 residues. V lost 10 bases, J lost 7 bases, and 19 bases lay in between. Germline V CDR1 and CDR2: MNHEY, SVGAGI. As DNA, the CDR3 is TGTGCCACCAAGGAAGGGCTACGGGGGACCCAGTACTTC. Translated, it gives CATKEGLRGTQYF.

V is TRBV4-1 and J is TRBJ1-5; tentative D call: TRBD1 (5 bases). Germline-derived CDR1 and CDR2 are MGHRA and YSYEKL. The CDR3 contains 15 residues. V shed 4 bases and J shed 6 bases, with 16 bases lying between them. For the CDR3, the DNA is TGCGCCAGCAGCCCAGGACACTCGACAGTTCAGCCCCAGCATTTT. This gives the protein CASSPGHSTVQPQHF.

Points on this clone: Other nucleotide sequences in the sample specify the same CDR3. The gene calls are TRBV29-1 and TRBJ2-1; TRBD1 might be the D (5 bases). V shed 4 bases and J shed 0 bases, with 10 bases lying between them. The CDR3 covers 14 residues. CDR1 and CDR2 from the germline V gene are SQVTM and ANQGSEA. CDR3 residues: CSVGTGSSYNEQFF. In DNA, the CDR3 is TGCAGCGTTGGTACAGGCAGCTCCTACAATGAGCAGTTCTTC.

The chain joins TRBV18 to TRBJ1-1; weak D call: TRBD1 (6 bases). This CDR3 comprises 14 residues. Germline assignment: CDR1 KGHSH and CDR2 LQKENI. V lost 2 bases, J lost 8 bases, and 15 bases lay in between. In DNA form, the CDR3 reads TGTGCCAGCTCACCAAGGGGGGGGGAAAACGAAGCTTTCTTT. Its protein product is CASSPRGGENEAFF.

The rearrangement joins TRBV10-3 to TRBJ2-6; possible D gene TRBD2, 5 bases. The CDR3 runs 15 residues. Between the trimmed V and J ends, which lost 2 bases and 0 bases, there was a span of 5 bases. Germline CDR1 and CDR2: ENHRY and SYGVKD. The CDR3 sequence: CAISESGSGANVLTF. The DNA for the CDR3 is TGTGCCATCAGTGAGAGCGGCTCTGGGGCCAACGTCCTGACTTTC.

Only one count was recorded for this clone. The chain uses TRBV5-1 and TRBJ2-5, with 10 bases aligning to TRBD2. The CDR3 has 14 residues. CDR1 and CDR2 from the germline V gene are SGHRS and YFSETQ. V gave up 0 bases and J gave up 4 bases; unmatched junction bases: 0. The CDR3 sequence: CASSLGLAGETQYF. The CDR3 DNA reads TGCGCCAGCAGCTTGGGACTAGCGGGAGAGACCCAGTACTTC.

V usage is TRBV29-1 and J usage is TRBJ1-5; weak D call: TRBD1 (6 bases). The germline CDR1 and CDR2 sequences are SQVTM and ANQGSEA. Between the trimmed V and J ends, which lost 5 bases and 0 bases, there was a span of 14 bases. This CDR3 contains 15 residues. CDR3 residues: CSVCLTGNSNQPQHF. CDR3 bases: TGCAGCGTTTGCCTGACAGGTAATAGCAATCAGCCCCAGCATTTT. The full variable domain, with the rest looked up from reference TRBV29-1 and TRBJ1-5, is SAVISQKPSRDICQRGTSLTIQCQVDSQVTMMFWYRQQPGQSLTLIATANQGSEATYESGFVIDKFPISRPNLTFSTLTVSNMSPEDSSIYLCSVCLTGNSNQPQHFGDGTRLSIL.

This clone has more than one count but fewer than ten. This sequence joins TRBV7-9 and TRBJ2-1, with a weak D call TRBD2 (5 bases). The V end lost 0 bases, the J end lost 0 bases, and 12 bases lay between the germline ends. This CDR3 spans 17 amino acids. Germline values: CDR1 SEHNR, CDR2 FQNEAQ (reference sequence). In nucleotides, the CDR3 is TGTGCCAGCAGCTTAGCGGACTCTCTTAGCTCCTACAATGAGCAGTTCTTC. Protein: CASSLADSLSSYNEQFF.

The rearrangement uses TRBV6-1 and TRBJ2-6, with a weak D call TRBD1 (5 bases). Trimming removed 4 bases from V and 0 bases from J, with 13 bases in between. This CDR3 contains 17 residues. Germline CDR1 MNHNS, CDR2 SASEGT. CDR3 amino acids: CASSAHGAPSGANVLTF. The CDR3 DNA sequence: TGTGCCAGCAGTGCTCATGGGGCCCCCTCTGGGGCCAACGTCCTGACTTTC.